These 21 T cell receptor beta chains originate from one sample sequenced in a study of blood T cell repertoires in COVID-19. TCRdb's copy holds only in-frame clones and misses some; the assay was immunoSEQ multiplex PCR. The sample carries 200,000 to 250,000 clones, approximately 80% recorded once. The sequenced sample was peripheral blood. The receptors shown here come from a human donor in a cohort sampled during active COVID-19.

The rearrangement uses TRBV2 and TRBJ2-3; a weak D match, TRBD2 (5 bases). CDR3 length: 15 residues. Trimming stripped 4 bases from V and 1 base from J, with 12 bases between. Germline loops: CDR1 SNHLY, CDR2 FYNNEI. The CDR3 protein is CASSAEGEGTDTQYF. The CDR3 nucleotides read TGTGCCAGCAGTGCAGAGGGAGAGGGCACAGATACGCAGTATTTT.

The chain has TRBV7-9 and TRBJ2-1; 10 nucleotides agree with TRBD2. V was pared by 5 bases and J by 4 bases, with 8 bases of the junction left unmatched. The CDR3 has 16 residues. The germline gives CDR1 SEHNR, CDR2 FQNEAQ (reference sequence). The CDR3 protein is CASSKAGGPSYNEQFF. The CDR3, as DNA: TGTGCCAGCAGCAAAGCGGGAGGGCCCTCTTACAATGAGCAGTTCTTC.

This CDR3 reads CAIQGGSGRWGYTF. CDR3 in DNA: TGTGCCATCCAAGGTGGGTCAGGCCGCTGGGGCTACACCTTC. The chain couples TRBV27 to TRBJ1-2; D gene uncertain. CDR1 is MNHEY, CDR2 SMNVEV, per germline (reference sequence). There are 14 residues in the CDR3. Trimming shortened V by 10 bases and J by 8 bases, and 23 bases separated the two germline ends.

The rearrangement joins TRBV7-9 to TRBJ1-1; TRBD1 might be the D (5 bases). The germline gives CDR1 SEHNR, CDR2 FQNEAQ (reference sequence). V was clipped by 5 bases and J by 5 bases, with 9 bases between them. The CDR3 extends over 12 amino acids. Written as DNA, the CDR3 is TGTGCCAGCAGCCCCGGGGGTACTGAAGCTTTCTTT. This translates into CASSPGGTEAFF.

This clone was detected once. V gene TRBV19 combines with J gene TRBJ2-3; perhaps TRBD1 as D (6 bases). CDR1 LNHDA and CDR2 SQIVND come from the germline V gene (reference sequence). Trimming took 6 bases from V and 2 from J, leaving 12 bases between them. This CDR3 comprises 14 residues. CDR3 amino acids: CASRTTGNTDTQYF. The CDR3 DNA reads as TGTGCCAGTAGAACGACAGGAAACACAGATACGCAGTATTTT.

V gene TRBV4-2 combines with J gene TRBJ2-7; a possible D gene is TRBD2 (5 bases). The CDR3 consists of 16 residues. Germline lookup yields CDR1 LGHNA and CDR2 YNFKEQ. Trimming removed 1 base at V and 0 bases at J, with 13 bases between. CDR3 sequence reads: CASSQVASVDSYEQYF. CDR3 bases: TGTGCCAGCAGCCAAGTAGCGTCGGTCGACTCCTACGAGCAGTACTTC.

The genes are TRBV30 and TRBJ2-7; perhaps TRBD1 as D (6 bases). This CDR3 comprises 12 residues. Germline V gene lookup returns CDR1 GTSNPN and CDR2 SVGIG (reference sequence). V lost 1 base and J 3 bases, leaving 7 bases between the germline ends. CDR3 in DNA: TGTGCCTGGAGTGACAGGGACTACGAGCAGTACTTC. Protein: CAWSDRDYEQYF.

The rearrangement links TRBV28 to TRBJ2-2; no clear D. Germline lookup yields CDR1 MDHEN and CDR2 SYDVKM. Trimming cost V 5 bases and J 4 bases, with 14 bases left between them. The CDR3 runs to 15 residues. The CDR3 loop is CASSHNNVGTGELFF. The DNA for the CDR3 is TGTGCCAGCAGTCACAACAATGTTGGCACCGGGGAGCTGTTTTTT.

This clone was observed once. The chain combines TRBV5-4 with TRBJ2-1; 9 nucleotides agree with TRBD2. CDR1 and CDR2 (germline): SGHNT, YYREEE (reference sequence). V was pared by 0 bases and J by 6 bases, with 4 bases of the junction left unmatched. The CDR3 contains 15 residues. CDR3 in amino acids: CASSLAGTSRNEQFF. In DNA form, the CDR3 reads TGTGCCAGCAGCTTGGCCGGGACTAGCCGCAATGAGCAGTTCTTC.

The chain is built from TRBV5-1 and TRBJ2-2; D call uncertain. Per germline, CDR1 SGHRS and CDR2 YFSETQ. This CDR3 has 14 residues. Trimming left V 4 bases short and J 1 base short, with 8 bases between. The CDR3 loop is CASSASGNTGELFF. The CDR3 DNA sequence: TGCGCCAGCAGCGCGTCGGGGAACACCGGGGAGCTGTTTTTT. The full variable domain, rest sourced from reference TRBV5-1 and TRBJ2-2, is KAGVTQTPRYLIKTRGQQVTLSCSPISGHRSVSWYQQTPGQGLQFLFEYFSETQRNKGNFPGRFSGRQFSNSRSEMNVSTLELGDSALYLCASSASGNTGELFFGEGSRLTVL.

The chain uses TRBV11-2 and TRBJ2-1, with 7 bases aligning to TRBD2. Germline V gives CDR1 SGHAT, CDR2 FQNNGV. The CDR3 extends over 14 amino acids. V lost 3 bases and J lost 8; bases outside the gene matches: 7. CDR3 coding DNA: TGTGCCAGCAGCTTCGGGGGAGGGCCGGATGAGCAGTTCTTC. Translation: CASSFGGGPDEQFF.

The chain recombines TRBV27 with TRBJ2-1, with D uncertain. The CDR3 sequence is 11 residues long. Germline lookup yields CDR1 MNHEY and CDR2 SMNVEV (reference sequence). V was cut by 3 bases and J by 7 bases, with 4 bases left in between. The CDR3 DNA is TGTGCCAGCAGTTTCGGGAATGAGCAGTTCTTC. Its protein is CASSFGNEQFF.

V is TRBV2 and J is TRBJ1-2; TRBD1 matches at 8 bases. The CDR3 spans 14 residues. The germline gives CDR1 SNHLY, CDR2 FYNNEI. The junction had 4 bases not matched to a gene; V was cut back by 4 bases and J by 3 bases. This chain's CDR3 is CASSVLTGDYGYTF. Here the CDR3 DNA reads TGTGCCAGCAGTGTTTTGACAGGGGACTATGGCTACACCTTC.

The chain employs TRBV15 and TRBJ2-7; TRBD2 matches 7 bases. From germline, CDR1 is LNHNV and CDR2 YYDKDF (reference sequence). This CDR3 has 14 residues. With V trimmed by 5 bases and J by 0 bases, 4 bases remained unmatched. The chain's CDR3 is CATSAGGSSYEQYF. The CDR3 nucleotides read TGTGCCACCAGCGCGGGCGGGAGCTCCTACGAGCAGTACTTC.

The chain joins TRBV14 to TRBJ2-5; 8 bases map to TRBD2. V trimming: 5 bases; J trimming: 3 bases; junction bases outside the gene matches: 11. The CDR3 sequence is 16 residues long. The germline V gene encodes CDR1 SGHDN and CDR2 FVKESK. CDR3 in DNA: TGTGCCAGCAGCTCGTTCGGCGGGGGGTACAAAGAGACCCAGTACTTC. Translation gives CASSSFGGGYKETQYF.

This clone showed up just a few times. The J gene is TRBJ2-7, the V gene TRBV10-3; 14 positions agree with TRBD2. The germline V gene has CDR1 ENHRY and CDR2 SYGVKD. The CDR3 has 16 residues. V shed 4 bases and J 0 bases; nucleotides not matched to a gene: 2. CDR3 sequence: CAISGTSGRSSYEQYF. CDR3 coding DNA: TGTGCCATCAGTGGGACTAGCGGGAGGAGCTCCTACGAGCAGTACTTC.

The rearrangement links TRBV5-1 to TRBJ2-1; the D gene is possibly TRBD2 (6 bases). Germline V gene data show CDR1 as SGHRS and CDR2 as YFSETQ. The length of the CDR3 is 18 residues. V was trimmed by 1 base and J by 5 bases, leaving 22 bases between them. In DNA form, the CDR3 reads TGCGCCAGCAGCTTGTCTCAATGGTCGGGGAGGCCTAACAATGAGCAGTTCTTC. This translates into CASSLSQWSGRPNNEQFF.

Details on this clone: At the DNA level, this CDR3 is encoded by other sequences in the same sample as well. This chain uses TRBV6-5 with TRBJ1-1; 11 nucleotides agree with TRBD1. The CDR3 totals 14 residues. The germline V gene has CDR1 MNHEY and CDR2 SVGAGI. V lost 2 bases and J lost 6; bases outside the gene matches: 2. The CDR3, as DNA: TGTGCCAGCAGTTACACGGGACAGGGGGCTGAAGCTTTCTTT. Its protein product is CASSYTGQGAEAFF.

The V call is TRBV5-1, the J call TRBJ1-2, with 7 bases matching TRBD1. The CDR3 sequence is 14 residues long. CDR1 SGHRS and CDR2 YFSETQ come from the germline V gene. V lost 0 bases and J lost 7; bases outside the gene matches: 6. The chain's CDR3 is CASSLAGRGSGYTF. CDR3 nucleotide sequence: TGCGCCAGCAGCTTGGCCGGCAGGGGGTCTGGCTACACCTTC.

The V call is TRBV7-9, the J call TRBJ2-1, with a weak D call TRBD2 (7 bases). This CDR3 spans 17 amino acids. CDR1 and CDR2 from the germline V gene are SEHNR and FQNEAQ (reference sequence). The germline V and J ends were trimmed by 1 base and 4 bases, with 17 bases remaining between them. This chain's CDR3 is CASSLDLRGGLYNEQFF. CDR3 nucleotide sequence: TGTGCCAGCAGCTTAGATCTAAGGGGGGGCCTTTACAATGAGCAGTTCTTC. The full variable domain, with the rest looked up from reference TRBV7-9 and TRBJ2-1, is DTGVSQNPRHKITKRGQNVTFRCDPISEHNRLYWYRQTLGQGPEFLTYFQNEAQLEKSRLLSDRFSAERPKGSFSTLEIQRTEQGDSAMYLCASSLDLRGGLYNEQFFGPGTRLTVL.

The chain has TRBV27 and TRBJ2-3, with 8 bases identical to TRBD2. V gave up 5 bases and J gave up 0 bases; unmatched junction bases: 10. Germline lookup yields CDR1 MNHEY and CDR2 SMNVEV (reference sequence). The CDR3 consists of 17 residues. CDR3 nucleotides: TGTGCCAGCAGTCCTTTTACTAGCGGCGCTAGCACAGATACGCAGTATTTT. It codes for CASSPFTSGASTDTQYF.